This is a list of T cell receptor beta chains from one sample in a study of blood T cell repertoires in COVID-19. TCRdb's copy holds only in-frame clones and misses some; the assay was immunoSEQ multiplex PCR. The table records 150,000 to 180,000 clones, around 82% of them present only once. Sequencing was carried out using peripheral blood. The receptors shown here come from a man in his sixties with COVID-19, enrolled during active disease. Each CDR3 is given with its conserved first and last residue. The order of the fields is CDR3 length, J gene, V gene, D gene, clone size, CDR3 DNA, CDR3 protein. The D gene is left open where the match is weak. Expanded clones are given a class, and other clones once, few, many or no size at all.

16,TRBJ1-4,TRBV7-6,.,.,TGTGCCAGCAGCTTAAGTTCAGGCCGAACTAATGAAAAACTGTTTTTT,CASSLSSGRTNEKLFF
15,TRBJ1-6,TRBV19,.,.,TGTGCCAGTAGTAAAACCGGGCCCCCGGGATGGGCCCTCCACTTT,CASSKTGPPGWALHF
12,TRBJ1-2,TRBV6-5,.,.,TGTGCCAGCAGTTACGACAGCTATGGCTACACCTTC,CASSYDSYGYTF
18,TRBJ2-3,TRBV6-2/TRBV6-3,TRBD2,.,TGTGCCAGCAGTTACTCGAGGCTAGCGGGGCAGAACACAGATACGCAGTATTTT,CASSYSRLAGQNTDTQYF
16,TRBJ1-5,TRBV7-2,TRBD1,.,TGTGCCAGCAGCTCGCAAGGGGGCCAGAGCAATCAGCCCCAGCATTTT,CASSSQGGQSNQPQHF
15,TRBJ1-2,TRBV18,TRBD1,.,TGTGCCAGCTCACCCTCCCAGGGGGTCCGATATGGCTACACCTTC,CASSPSQGVRYGYTF
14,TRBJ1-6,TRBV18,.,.,TGTGCCAGCTCACCCGGGGTGTACGGTTCACCCCTCCACTTT,CASSPGVYGSPLHF
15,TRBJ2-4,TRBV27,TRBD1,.,TGTGCCAGCAGTCGACAGGGGTTTGACAAAAACATTCAGTACTTC,CASSRQGFDKNIQYF
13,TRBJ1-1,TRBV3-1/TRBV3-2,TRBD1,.,TGTGCCAGCAGCCAACAGGGGGCGTTTGAAGCTTTCTTT,CASSQQGAFEAFF
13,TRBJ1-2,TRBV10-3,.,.,TGTGCCATGTTCTCTTCGCGGGGCGGAGGCTACACCTTC,CAMFSSRGGGYTF
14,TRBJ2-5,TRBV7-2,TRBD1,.,TGTGCCAGCAGTATTAAGGGGGCTTTGGAGACCCAGTACTTC,CASSIKGALETQYF
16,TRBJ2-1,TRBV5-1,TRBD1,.,TGCGCCAGCAGCTTGGCCGGGACAGGGGGCTACAATGAGCAGTTCTTC,CASSLAGTGGYNEQFF
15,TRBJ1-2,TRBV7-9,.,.,TGTGCCAGCAGCCCACAGATTCAGGGGTCTAGTGGCTACACCTTC,CASSPQIQGSSGYTF
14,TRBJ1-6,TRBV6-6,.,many,TGTGCCAGCAGTTACGGCCAGGGTGGCTCACCCCTCCACTTT,CASSYGQGGSPLHF
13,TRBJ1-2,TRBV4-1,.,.,TGCGCCAGCAGCGCAGACGGGAACTATGGCTACACCTTC,CASSADGNYGYTF
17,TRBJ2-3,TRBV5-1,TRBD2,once,TGCGCCAGCAGCTCCTTCCCTGGCGGGGGGGTGACAGATACGCAGTATTTT,CASSSFPGGGVTDTQYF
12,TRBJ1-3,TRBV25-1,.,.,TGTGCCAGCAGAAGTAGTGGAAACACCATATATTTT,CASRSSGNTIYF
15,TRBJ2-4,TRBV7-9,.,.,TGTGCCAGCAGCTTGGAGGGTCTAGCCAAAAACATTCAGTACTTC,CASSLEGLAKNIQYF
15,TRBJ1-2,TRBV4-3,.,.,TGCGCCAGCAGCCAAGATCCGGACAGTAGCTATGGCTACACCTTC,CASSQDPDSSYGYTF
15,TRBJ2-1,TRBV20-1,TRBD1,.,TGCAGTGCTAGTTATACGGGACAGGGGGCCTCATTGCAGTTCTTC,CSASYTGQGASLQFF
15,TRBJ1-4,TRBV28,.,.,TGTGCCAGCAGTTTAAGGGGACACCGGGATGAAAAACTGTTTTTT,CASSLRGHRDEKLFF
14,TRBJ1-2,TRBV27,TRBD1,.,TGTGCCAGCAGTTTCGCCAGGACAGGGCATGGCTACACCTTC,CASSFARTGHGYTF
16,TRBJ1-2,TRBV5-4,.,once,TGTGCCAGCAGCCCCGATGGGCAGACCACTAACTATGGCTACACCTTC,CASSPDGQTTNYGYTF
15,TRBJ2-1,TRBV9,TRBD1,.,TGTGCCAGCAGGAAGACAGGGAGCTCCTACAATGAGCAGTTCTTC,CASRKTGSSYNEQFF
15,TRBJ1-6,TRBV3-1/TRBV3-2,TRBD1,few,TGTGCCAGCAGCCTGGGACAGGGATTAAGTTCACCCCTCCACTTT,CASSLGQGLSSPLHF
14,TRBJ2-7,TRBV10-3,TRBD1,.,TGTGCCATCAGTAGTCCGGGACAGGTCTACGAGCAGTACTTC,CAISSPGQVYEQYF
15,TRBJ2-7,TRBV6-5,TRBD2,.,TGTGCCAGCAGACCCATCAGCGGGGGGGGAGACGAGCAGTACTTC,CASRPISGGGDEQYF
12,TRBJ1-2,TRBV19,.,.,TGTGCCAGTAGTGAGCGGACGGGTGGCTACACCTTC,CASSERTGGYTF
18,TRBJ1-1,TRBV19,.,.,TGTGCCAGTAGTGCGCCACAGGGTTTCAGAACGAGTAACACTGAAGCTTTCTTT,CASSAPQGFRTSNTEAFF
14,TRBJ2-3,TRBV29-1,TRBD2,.,TGCAGCGTCGGGACTAGCGGGGGGGGAGGTACGCAGTATTTT,CSVGTSGGGGTQYF
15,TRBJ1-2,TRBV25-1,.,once,TGTGCCAGCAGTGAACGCAGTACAGGGAACTATGGCTACACCTTC,CASSERSTGNYGYTF
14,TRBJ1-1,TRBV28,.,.,TGTGCCAGCAGCATTTTACAGGGTTCCACTGAAGCTTTCTTT,CASSILQGSTEAFF
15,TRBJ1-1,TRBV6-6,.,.,TGTGCCAGCAGTTATGTCGTGCAGAAGAACACTGAAGCTTTCTTT,CASSYVVQKNTEAFF
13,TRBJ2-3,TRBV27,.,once,TGTGCCAGCAGTTTATTAGGCACAGATACGCAGTATTTT,CASSLLGTDTQYF
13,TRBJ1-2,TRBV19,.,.,TGTGCCAGTTCTAGCCGAGGGGGCTATGGCTACACCTTC,CASSSRGGYGYTF
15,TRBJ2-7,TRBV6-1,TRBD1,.,TGTGCCAGCAGTTTCAGGACAGGGGAGGCCTACGAGCAGTACTTC,CASSFRTGEAYEQYF
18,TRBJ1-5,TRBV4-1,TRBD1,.,TGCGCCAGCAGCCAAGCCCTTATGACAGGGGGCAAGTGGCAGCCCCAGCATTTT,CASSQALMTGGKWQPQHF
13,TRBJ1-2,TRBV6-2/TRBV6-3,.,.,TGTGCCAGCAGCTGGAGACAGCTCTATGGCTACACCTTC,CASSWRQLYGYTF
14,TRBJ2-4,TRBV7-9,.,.,TGTGCCAGCAGCCCGGTAGAGAGCAAAAACATTCAGTACTTC,CASSPVESKNIQYF
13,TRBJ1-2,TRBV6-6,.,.,TGTGCCAGCAGTTATACAGGAAACTATGGCTACACCTTC,CASSYTGNYGYTF
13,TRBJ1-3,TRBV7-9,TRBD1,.,TGTGCCAGCGGACAGGGAGAAGGAAACACCATATATTTT,CASGQGEGNTIYF
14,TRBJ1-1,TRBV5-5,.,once,TGTGCCAGCAGCTTGGACTACATGAACACTGAAGCTTTCTTT,CASSLDYMNTEAFF
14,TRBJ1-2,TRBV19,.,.,TGTGCCAGTATGCCTAAGGGGGGGGGCACAGGCTACACCTTC,CASMPKGGGTGYTF
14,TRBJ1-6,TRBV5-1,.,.,TGCGCCAGCAGCTTGGAGTTGAGAGATTCACCCCTCCACTTT,CASSLELRDSPLHF
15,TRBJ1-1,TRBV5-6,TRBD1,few,TGTGCCAGCCGATTAAGAGGGGGCGCGGGCTCTGAAGCTTTCTTT,CASRLRGGAGSEAFF
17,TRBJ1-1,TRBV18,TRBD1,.,TGTGCCAGCTCCCCTCCCGGACAGGGGCCAGTGAACACTGAAGCTTTCTTT,CASSPPGQGPVNTEAFF
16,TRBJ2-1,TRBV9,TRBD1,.,TGTGCCAGCAGCGTGTGGGACAGGGGTTCCTACAATGAGCAGTTCTTC,CASSVWDRGSYNEQFF
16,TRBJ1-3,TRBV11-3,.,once,TGTGCCAGCAGCTTAGCTCCCAGATCCTCTGGAAACACCATATATTTT,CASSLAPRSSGNTIYF
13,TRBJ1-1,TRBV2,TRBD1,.,TGTGCCAGCAGGCGACAGACAGGGATTGAAGCTTTCTTT,CASRRQTGIEAFF
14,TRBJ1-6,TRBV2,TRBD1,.,TGTGCCAGCAGTGATGGGACAGGGTATGGACCCCTCCACTTT,CASSDGTGYGPLHF
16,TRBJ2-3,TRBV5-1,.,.,TGCGCCAGCAGCTGGGTAGGAGGGGGCTCGACAGATACGCAGTATTTT,CASSWVGGGSTDTQYF